Following are 30 T cell receptor beta chains from one sample sequenced in a study of PD-1 blockade in classical Hodgkin lymphoma (dated by TCRdb to about 2020). Preparation of the library involved the immunoSEQ multiplex PCR assay. As stored in TCRdb, this immuneACCESS dataset retains in-frame rearrangements with V and J assigned. A fraction of the clones does not appear; measured against another copy, unresolved V genes explain less than half of the discrepancy, and the remainder lacks a known reason. For this sample there are about 20,000 clones; approximately 80% appear just once. 40% of the sample is in the top ten clones. What the time point label conveys for this sample: cycle 4 day 1 (C4D1), after more than 5 weeks of nivolumab. Every trial patient had relapsed after autologous stem cell transplantation, and cohorts A, B and C differed in prior brentuximab vedotin exposure. The sample here was peripheral blood mononuclear cells (PBMCs), taken before the fourth cycle of nivolumab. The receptors were sampled from a human donor with classical Hodgkin lymphoma.

As regards this clone: Different DNA sequences within this sample yield the same CDR3. J is TRBJ2-3 and V is TRBV4-2; D is unclear. CDR3 size: 14 residues. CDR1 and CDR2 from the germline V gene are LGHNA and YNFKEQ. The V end was cut by 1 base, the J end by 2 bases, with 7 bases between. Here the CDR3 reads CASSQAGSTDTQYF. DNA for the CDR3: TGTGCCAGCAGCCAAGCAGGATCCACAGATACGCAGTATTTT.

V is TRBV7-9 and J is TRBJ2-7; D is unclear. Germline values: CDR1 SEHNR, CDR2 FQNEAQ (reference sequence). The CDR3 has 12 amino acids. V was clipped by 5 bases and J by 1 base, with 6 bases between them. This chain's CDR3 is CASSPSSYEQYF. For the CDR3, the DNA is TGTGCCAGCAGCCCGAGTTCCTACGAGCAGTACTTC.

J is TRBJ1-2 and V is TRBV9; D is uncertain. The germline V gene has CDR1 SGDLS and CDR2 YYNGEE. Trimming stripped 0 bases from V and 7 bases from J, with 10 bases between. The CDR3 consists of 13 residues. This CDR3 is CASSVEQDVGYTF. DNA for the CDR3: TGTGCCAGCAGCGTAGAGCAAGACGTTGGCTACACCTTC.

Comment on this clone: Compared with germline, one end of the junction differs, possibly owing to a read error. The chain employs TRBV30 and TRBJ2-6; D is unresolved. The CDR3 sequence is 12 residues long. Per germline, CDR1 GTSNPN and CDR2 SVGIG (reference sequence). The CDR3 here is CARSSGANVLTF. CDR3 DNA: TGTGCCCGGAGCTCTGGGGCCAACGTCCTGACTTTC.

This rearrangement joins TRBV5-1 to TRBJ1-3, with 9 bases lining up with TRBD1. J lost 1 base, V lost 3 bases, and 5 bases had no gene match. The CDR3 sequence is 16 residues long. Looked up from germline, CDR1 is SGHRS and CDR2 is YFSETQ. CDR3 loop: CASSWTGDGSGNTIYF. CDR3 DNA sequence: TGCGCCAGCAGCTGGACAGGGGACGGATCTGGAAACACCATATATTTT.

In its sample, this clone is medium-sized. The chain uses TRBV2 and TRBJ2-7; D is tentatively TRBD1 or TRBD2 (5 bases each). This CDR3 has 12 residues. Germline V gene sequence: CDR1 SNHLY, CDR2 FYNNEI. The germline V and J ends were trimmed by 8 bases and 6 bases, with 14 bases remaining between them. The CDR3 nucleotides are TGTGCCAGCCGGGGCCAGCCGATCGAGCAGTACTTC. This translates into CASRGQPIEQYF.

This rearrangement joins TRBV27 to TRBJ2-3, with 13 positions matching TRBD2. The CDR3 length is 15 residues. The junction had 6 bases not matched to a gene; V was cut back by 5 bases and J by 7 bases. In germline, CDR1 is MNHEY, CDR2 SMNVEV (reference sequence). CDR3 protein: CASSRGLAGPNTQYF. In nucleotides, the CDR3 is TGTGCCAGCAGTCGGGGACTAGCGGGACCAAATACGCAGTATTTT.

This clone was found once. The V and J genes are TRBV4-2 and TRBJ2-7; D remains unclear. Trimming cost V 3 bases and J 4 bases, with 19 bases left between them. CDR3 length: 16 amino acids. Per germline, CDR1 LGHNA and CDR2 YNFKEQ. CDR3 coding DNA: TGTGCCAGCAGCCAGGCCGAAGGTGGAATCCATTACGAGCAGTACTTC. Translating gives CASSQAEGGIHYEQYF.

This clone appeared a few times. V is TRBV18 and J is TRBJ1-1, with 7 nucleotides matching TRBD1. This CDR3 has 17 amino acids. After removal of 2 bases from V and 0 bases from J, the junction contained 9 bases not matched to a gene. Germline V gene sequence: CDR1 KGHSH, CDR2 LQKENI. The CDR3 region has the DNA TGTGCCAGCTCACCAATTTCCCTGGACAGGATGAACACTGAAGCTTTCTTT. Translating gives CASSPISLDRMNTEAFF.

CDR3 coding DNA: TGTGCCAGCTCTCCTGGGACTAGCGGCACAGATACGCAGTATTTT. Amino acid sequence: CASSPGTSGTDTQYF. This chain joins TRBV18 and TRBJ2-3, with 10 bases matching TRBD2. The CDR3 totals 15 residues. The V gene end was trimmed by 6 bases and the J gene end by 1 base; junction bases not matched to a gene: 4. Germline assignment: CDR1 KGHSH and CDR2 LQKENI.

The chain links TRBV14 to TRBJ1-2, with 9 bases aligning to TRBD1. The CDR3 consists of 16 residues. V was pared by 3 bases and J by 0 bases, with 5 bases of the junction left unmatched. The germline V gene has CDR1 SGHDN and CDR2 FVKESK. CDR3 in amino acids: CASSHGQGSTNYGYTF. As DNA, the CDR3 is TGTGCCAGCAGCCATGGACAGGGGTCTACTAACTATGGCTACACCTTC.

This clone has more than one count but fewer than ten. The chain is built from TRBV9 and TRBJ1-2, with D possibly matching TRBD1 (5 bases). Germline V gives CDR1 SGDLS, CDR2 YYNGEE. The CDR3 loop spans 11 amino acids. The germline V and J ends were trimmed by 10 bases and 8 bases, with 15 bases remaining between them. The CDR3 reads CAEQATNGYTF. CDR3 bases: TGTGCCGAACAGGCTACAAACGGCTACACCTTC.

The gene calls are TRBV18 and TRBJ1-6; D possibly corresponds to TRBD1 (5 bases). CDR3 length equals 13 residues. The V gene lost 6 bases and the J gene lost 7 bases, with 10 bases spanning the gap. Germline V gene lookup returns CDR1 KGHSH and CDR2 LQKENI. CDR3 sequence reads: CASSNEGNSPLHF. The CDR3 DNA follows: TGTGCCAGCTCCAACGAGGGGAATTCACCCCTCCACTTT. Full variable domain (remainder filled in from reference TRBV18 and TRBJ1-6): NAGVMQNPRHLVRRRGQEARLRCSPMKGHSHVYWYRQLPEEGLKFMVYLQKENIIDESGMPKERFSAEFPKEGPSILRIQQVVRGDSAAYFCASSNEGNSPLHFGNGTRLTVT.

The V and J genes are TRBV7-2 and TRBJ2-1; a weak D match, TRBD2 (5 bases). From germline, CDR1 is SGHTA and CDR2 FQGNSA. With 3 bases removed from V and 5 bases from J, the gap between germline ends came to 11 bases. The CDR3 is 14 residues long. The CDR3 sequence: CASSLGWRNNEQFF. The CDR3 nucleotides are TGTGCCAGCAGCTTGGGGTGGAGGAACAATGAGCAGTTCTTC.

This clone was recorded a few times. The genes are TRBV4-2 and TRBJ1-1, with 7 bases matching TRBD1. The CDR3 is 15 residues long. From germline, CDR1 is LGHNA and CDR2 YNFKEQ. Trimming at V came to 3 bases and at J to 6 bases, leaving 10 bases not matched to a gene. The CDR3 loop is CASSQPREGASEAFF. In DNA form, the CDR3 reads TGTGCCAGCAGCCAGCCCCGAGAGGGGGCCTCTGAAGCTTTCTTT.

The rearrangement joins TRBV20-1 to TRBJ2-3; tentative D call: TRBD2 (5 bases). The CDR3 length is 11 residues. Germline V CDR1 and CDR2: DFQATT, SNEGSKA (reference sequence). The CDR3 reads CRAFGLDTQYF. The CDR3 DNA reads as TGCAGGGCGTTTGGACTGGATACGCAGTATTTT.

The gene calls are TRBV6-5 and TRBJ2-7; D might be TRBD2 (5 bases). The V and J ends lost 6 bases and 7 bases respectively, with 13 bases between them. CDR1 and CDR2 (germline): MNHEY, SVGAGI. The CDR3 length is 12 residues. The DNA of the CDR3 is TGTGCCAGCAGCCCAGCCGGGGAGGAGCAGTACTTC. Protein sequence: CASSPAGEEQYF.

This clone was seen a single time. This rearrangement joins TRBV21-1 to TRBJ1-5. TRBV21-1 is a listed pseudogene. The CDR3 spans 16 residues. CDR3 nucleotides: TGTGCCAGCAGCGGCGCGATTACCGTCCTCAATCAGCCCCAGCATTTT. Translating gives CASSGAITVLNQPQHF.

The chain joins TRBV6-1 to TRBJ2-7; TRBD2 is a possible D gene (5 bases). The CDR3 contains 15 residues. CDR1 is MNHNS, CDR2 SASEGT, per germline. V lost 2 bases, J lost 3 bases, and 14 bases lay in between. CDR3 protein: CASSELVGENYEQYF. DNA for the CDR3: TGTGCCAGCAGTGAACTCGTGGGAGAAAACTACGAGCAGTACTTC.

The chain combines TRBV5-8 with TRBJ1-2, with 9 bases identical to TRBD1. J lost 7 bases, V lost 1 base, and 5 bases had no gene match. The CDR3 extends over 14 amino acids. Germline assignment: CDR1 SGHTS and CDR2 YDEGEE. In DNA, the CDR3 is TGTGCCAGCAGCTTGCGACAGGGGGATATTGGCTACACCTTC. Encoded protein: CASSLRQGDIGYTF.

The gene calls are TRBV6-1 and TRBJ2-1; D remains unclear. The CDR3 has 13 amino acids. CDR1 MNHNS and CDR2 SASEGT come from the germline V gene. Trimming shortened V by 6 bases and J by 0 bases, and 6 bases separated the two germline ends. CDR3 in DNA: TGTGCCAGCAGCGAGAGCTCCTACAATGAGCAGTTCTTC. Amino acids: CASSESSYNEQFF.

For this clone: This same CDR3 is encoded by further DNA sequences in the sample. The J gene is TRBJ2-1, the V gene TRBV7-9, with D perhaps matching TRBD2 (6 bases). Between the trimmed V and J ends, which lost 3 bases and 1 base, there was a span of 7 bases. The CDR3 totals 14 residues. Germline V gene sequence: CDR1 SEHNR, CDR2 FQNEAQ (reference sequence). The CDR3 DNA sequence: TGTGCCAGCAGCTTGGCGGGATCCTACAATGAGCAGTTCTTC. It yields the protein CASSLAGSYNEQFF.

J is TRBJ2-6 and V is TRBV4-3, with 7 bases lining up with TRBD1. This CDR3 spans 15 amino acids. With V trimmed by 4 bases and J by 6 bases, 6 bases remained unmatched. Germline V lookup: CDR1 LGHNA, CDR2 YSLEER. This CDR3 is CASSPRQGKANVLTF. In DNA, the CDR3 is TGCGCCAGCAGCCCGCGACAGGGCAAGGCCAACGTCCTGACTTTC.

The sample holds a few counts of this clone. At one end, the junction sequence differs from germline, possibly due to a read error. V usage is TRBV6-1 and J usage is TRBJ1-2; D is unresolved. This CDR3 comprises 12 residues. Germline V gene data show CDR1 as MNHNS and CDR2 as SASEGT. CDR3 bases: TGTGCCAGCAGTGAAGTTAACGATGGCTACACCTTC. It translates to CASSEVNDGYTF.

V usage is TRBV10-1 and J usage is TRBJ1-1, with D possibly matching TRBD1 (5 bases). Germline V CDR1 and CDR2: WNHNN, SYGVQD (reference sequence). This CDR3 spans 13 amino acids. V lost 3 bases and J 9 bases, leaving 14 bases between the germline ends. The CDR3 region is CASSEGTPFQAFF. In DNA, the CDR3 is TGCGCCAGCAGTGAAGGGACCCCATTTCAAGCTTTCTTT.

This clone was recorded once. The chain carries TRBV14 and TRBJ2-7; D is ambiguous. V shed 6 bases and J shed 2 bases, with 8 bases lying between them. Germline CDR1 SGHDN, CDR2 FVKESK. This CDR3 contains 12 residues. As DNA, the CDR3 is TGTGCCAGCAGTGTTACGACCTACGAGCAGTACTTC. Its protein product is CASSVTTYEQYF.

The V gene is TRBV6-5, the J gene TRBJ1-1; D is unresolved. This CDR3 has 11 residues. Germline-derived CDR1 and CDR2 are MNHEY and SVGAGI. Trimming left V 5 bases short and J 1 base short, with 2 bases between. The CDR3 nucleotides are TGTGCCAGCAGTAGGAACACTGAAGCTTTCTTT. This encodes CASSRNTEAFF.

V is TRBV7-9 and J is TRBJ2-7; D is undetermined. The CDR3 runs to 13 residues. V was clipped by 1 base and J by 2 bases, with 6 bases between them. Per germline, CDR1 SEHNR and CDR2 FQNEAQ (reference sequence). CDR3 bases: TGTGCCAGCAGCTTAGGCCGGACCTACGAGCAGTACTTC. Translated, it gives CASSLGRTYEQYF.

The count of this clone is one. The chain employs TRBV10-3 and TRBJ1-2; 7 bases are a match to TRBD1. Germline lookup yields CDR1 ENHRY and CDR2 SYGVKD. The CDR3 contains 12 residues. V shed 10 bases and J 4 bases; nucleotides not matched to a gene: 6. CDR3 nucleotide sequence: TGTGCCAGCACAGACAGGGTCTATGGCTACACCTTC. It yields the protein CASTDRVYGYTF.

This chain links TRBV7-2 with TRBJ1-4; D gene ambiguous. This CDR3 comprises 12 residues. CDR1 is SGHTA and CDR2 is FQGNSA in the germline V gene. V lost 4 bases and J lost 8, with 8 bases in between. This chain's CDR3 is CASSSGGEKLFF. Written as DNA, the CDR3 is TGTGCCAGCAGCTCAGGAGGGGAAAAACTGTTTTTT.